The TCR beta chain described here comes from a study of blood T cell repertoires in COVID-19. Study-wide background: Sites across the United States, Italy and Spain contributed samples from acute and convalescent COVID-19. T cells, B-cell-depleted T cells, or PBMCs supplied cDNA or gDNA.

The CDR3 contains 16 residues. The ends lost 0 bases at V and 2 bases at J; junction bases unmatched: 4. Per germline, CDR1 SGHTA and CDR2 FQGNSA. Authors' data handling: For nucleated cells, counts were estimated from reference gene primer amplification. Profiling relied on immunoSEQ multiplex PCR, and the TCRdb table lists in-frame clones only, not all of them. V, J and clone size reflect that table, while D and trimming were determined from the DNA. Here the sample spans 150,000 to 200,000 clones, around 77% being singletons. The sequenced sample consisted of peripheral blood. The J gene is TRBJ2-5, the V gene TRBV7-2; 9 bases are shared with TRBD2. The clonotype was recovered from a man in his sixties with active or convalescent COVID-19. The CDR3: CASSLASSGVQETQYF. CDR3 nucleotides: TGTGCCAGCAGCTTAGCTTCTAGCGGGGTTCAAGAGACCCAGTACTTC.